Below, one TCR beta chain is given with its context. The antigen is not known. CDR1 is SEHNR and CDR2 is FQNEAQ in the germline V gene (reference sequence). V lost 5 bases and J lost 0, with 14 bases in between. This CDR3 spans 16 amino acids. This sample was included in a study of PD-1 blockade in classical Hodgkin lymphoma. Study-wide results and caveats: Baseline diversity in complete responders resembled that of newly diagnosed patients.

Generated by immunoSEQ multiplex PCR, the TCRdb table keeps only in-frame clones and is missing some. The data show around 90,000 clones, 78% seen once. Time point described: cycle 4 day 1 (C4D1), after 5 to 7 weeks of nivolumab. No patient escaped relapse after autologous stem cell transplantation, and brentuximab vedotin exposure varied. The chain has TRBV7-9 and TRBJ1-5, with D tentatively TRBD1 (5 bases). The input for sequencing was peripheral blood mononuclear cells (PBMCs), taken before the fourth cycle of nivolumab. This sequence was found in a human donor with classical Hodgkin lymphoma. The chain's CDR3 is CASSGDREYSNQPQHF. The DNA of the CDR3 is TGTGCCAGCAGCGGAGACAGAGAGTATAGCAATCAGCCCCAGCATTTT.